Listed below are T cell receptor beta chains from one sample, sequenced in a study of T-cell memory formation after mild COVID-19. TCRdb fed the 5' RACE reads into MiXCR, producing one record per CDR3 protein. The repertoire holds 300,000 to 350,000 distinct CDR3 sequences, with roughly an eighth as singletons. Sequenced material: PBMCs or a T cell subset sorted from them (not recorded which). The receptors originated from a man in his late teens or twenties who had mild COVID-19 (a few samples of this study predate the infection). Cell type and time point are not known. CDR3s leave out the opening cysteine and the closing phenylalanine or tryptophan.

cdr3_length j_call v_call cdr3_aa
13 TRBJ1-1 TRBV28 ASQSSGTGGTEAF
13 TRBJ1-5 TRBV5-1 ASSITGDGNQPQH
14 TRBJ2-1 TRBV12-3/TRBV12-4 ASSFSASGVFGEQF
14 TRBJ2-1 TRBV29-1 SVEARPGSDYNEQF
12 TRBJ1-1 TRBV7-9 ASSLVIPTDEAF
15 TRBJ2-5 TRBV4-3 ASSQDLGGSYQETQY
13 TRBJ1-6 TRBV6-5 ASTTATGANSPLH
13 TRBJ1-2 TRBV6-5 ASSYWGSSNYGYT
11 TRBJ1-1 TRBV15 ATSRDLSGSAF
9 TRBJ2-1 TRBV29-1 STGQDNEQF
10 TRBJ2-7 TRBV20-1 SARDINYEQY
14 TRBJ1-4 TRBV11-2 ASSLGTDRLGEKLF
12 TRBJ1-4 TRBV29-1 SVGLPPTNEKLF
11 TRBJ2-1 TRBV20-1 SAPSIIYNEQF
10 TRBJ1-1 TRBV5-1 ASGTIGTEAF
14 TRBJ2-5 TRBV4-1 ASSQGIQGWRETQY
12 TRBJ2-1 TRBV20-1 SAMGGAVYNEQF